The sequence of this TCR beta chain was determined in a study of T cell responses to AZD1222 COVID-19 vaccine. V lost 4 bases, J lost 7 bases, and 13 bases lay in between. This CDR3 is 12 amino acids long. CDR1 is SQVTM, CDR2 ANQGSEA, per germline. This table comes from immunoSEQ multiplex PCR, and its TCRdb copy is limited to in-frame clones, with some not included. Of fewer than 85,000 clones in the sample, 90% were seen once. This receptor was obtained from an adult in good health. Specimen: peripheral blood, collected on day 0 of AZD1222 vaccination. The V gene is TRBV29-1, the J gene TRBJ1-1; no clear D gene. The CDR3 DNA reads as TGCAGCGTTGGGGCCATGCGTGGTGAAGCTTTCTTT. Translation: CSVGAMRGEAFF.